Listed here are 28 T cell receptor beta chains from one sample, sequenced in a study of cytomegalovirus exposure and HLA in healthy donors. The PCR employed 60 Vbeta primers together with 13 Jbeta primers. Assay used: immunoSEQ multiplex PCR; TCRdb lists only in-frame clones, some missing. The data show 55,000 to 65,000 clones, around 89% seen once. The sample comprised PBMCs. These receptors were obtained from a man younger than 45 in good health and CMV-seropositive.

This rearrangement joins TRBV7-9 to TRBJ1-4, with 9 bases fitting TRBD1. The V segment lost 4 bases and the J segment 4 bases; nucleotides outside the gene matches: 10. The germline gives CDR1 SEHNR, CDR2 FQNEAQ (reference sequence). This CDR3 contains 17 residues. In nucleotides, the CDR3 is TGTGCCAGCAGCTCAAGAAAAACAGGGGGCTTTAATGAAAAACTGTTTTTT. Residues: CASSSRKTGGFNEKLFF.

CDR3 loop: CASGGPQNIQYF. In DNA, the CDR3 is TGTGCCAGCGGAGGGCCACAAAACATTCAGTACTTC. The chain couples TRBV28 to TRBJ2-4; perhaps TRBD2 as D (6 bases). This CDR3 is 12 amino acids long. V was trimmed by 8 bases and J by 5 bases, leaving 10 bases between them. The V gene's germline CDR1 is MDHEN and CDR2 SYDVKM. The full variable domain, in which reference TRBV28 and TRBJ2-4 provide the parts outside the CDR3, is DVKVTQSSRYLVKRTGEKVFLECVQDMDHENMFWYRQDPGLGLRLIYFSYDVKMKEKGDIPEGYSVSREKKERFSLILESASTNQTSMYLCASGGPQNIQYFGAGTRLSVL.

The V gene is TRBV27, the J gene TRBJ1-5, with 8 nucleotides matching TRBD1. Germline CDR1 MNHEY, CDR2 SMNVEV (reference sequence). J was trimmed by 5 bases and V by 7 bases; bases with no gene match: 7. The CDR3 runs to 14 residues. DNA for the CDR3: TGTGCCAGCACGGTCCAGGGGGCCTATCAGCCCCAGCATTTT. The encoded protein is CASTVQGAYQPQHF.

The V call is TRBV7-8, the J call TRBJ1-4; D ambiguous. The CDR3 sequence is 14 residues long. Trimming pared 1 base from V and 8 bases from J, leaving 11 bases between. CDR1 and CDR2 from the germline V gene are SGHVS and FQNEAQ. CDR3 bases: TGTGCCAGCAGCTTAGGGTACCTGGAGGAAAAACTGTTTTTT. It translates to CASSLGYLEEKLFF.

The chain combines TRBV15 with TRBJ2-1, with 12 nucleotides matching TRBD2. Looked up from germline, CDR1 is LNHNV and CDR2 is YYDKDF (reference sequence). With 4 bases clipped from V and 9 bases from J, the junction kept 7 bases outside the gene matches. This CDR3 has 15 residues. CDR3 nucleotide sequence: TGTGCCACCAGCAACCCGACTAGCGGGAGTGGTGAGCAGTTCTTC. This encodes CATSNPTSGSGEQFF.

V is TRBV5-1 and J is TRBJ2-7, with D tentatively TRBD1 (5 bases). This CDR3 spans 15 amino acids. V shed 0 bases and J shed 5 bases, with 15 bases lying between them. Germline CDR1 reads SGHRS; CDR2 reads YFSETQ. For the CDR3, the DNA is TGCGCCAGCAGCTTGGCGGCGACAGTGAAGAACGAGCAGTACTTC. It codes for CASSLAATVKNEQYF. Filled out from reference TRBV5-1 and TRBJ2-7, the complete variable domain reads KAGVTQTPRYLIKTRGQQVTLSCSPISGHRSVSWYQQTPGQGLQFLFEYFSETQRNKGNFPGRFSGRQFSNSRSEMNVSTLELGDSALYLCASSLAATVKNEQYFGPGTRLTVT.

This clone has only a few counts. The chain has TRBV18 and TRBJ1-5, with D possibly TRBD1 on 5 matching bases. This CDR3 is built from 20 residues. V lost 0 bases, J lost 0 bases, and 21 bases lay in between. Germline lookup yields CDR1 KGHSH and CDR2 LQKENI. Here the CDR3 reads CASSPPLGRNRLYSNQPQHF. In DNA form, the CDR3 reads TGTGCCAGCTCACCACCGTTGGGGCGAAACAGGTTATATAGCAATCAGCCCCAGCATTTT.

The rearrangement joins TRBV19 to TRBJ2-7; no definite D call. This CDR3 has 13 residues. Germline V gives CDR1 LNHDA, CDR2 SQIVND (reference sequence). The V end lost 4 bases, the J end lost 6 bases, and 13 bases lay between the germline ends. In DNA form, the CDR3 reads TGTGCCAGTAGTAGGGCCAGTGGGCGCGAGCAGTACTTC. Protein: CASSRASGREQYF.

The V and J genes are TRBV6-5 and TRBJ2-1; the match to TRBD2 covers 9 bases. This CDR3 has 15 residues. Germline V gives CDR1 MNHEY, CDR2 SVGAGI. Losses at the gene ends were 5 bases for V and 4 bases for J; bases not matched to a gene: 6. The CDR3 sequence is CASSISGRRYNEQFF. The CDR3, as DNA: TGTGCCAGCAGTATTAGCGGGAGACGATACAATGAGCAGTTCTTC.

This clone showed up just a few times. CDR3 sequence: CASSFSGEGTDTQYF. CDR3 nucleotides: TGTGCCAGCAGCTTTTCGGGAGAGGGCACAGATACGCAGTATTTT. The rearrangement uses TRBV11-3 and TRBJ2-3, with D possibly TRBD2 on 6 matching bases. CDR3 length equals 15 residues. V was pared by 3 bases and J by 1 base, with 11 bases between. CDR1 is SGHNT, CDR2 YENEEA, per germline.

The CDR3 DNA follows: TGTGCCAGCAGTTTAAGATACGGGTTCGGGACTGAAGCTTTCTTT. It encodes CASSLRYGFGTEAFF. V and J are TRBV28 and TRBJ1-1; D is ambiguous. CDR3 length equals 15 residues. Germline lookup yields CDR1 MDHEN and CDR2 SYDVKM. The V end was cut by 2 bases, the J end by 5 bases, with 15 bases between.

The rearrangement links TRBV7-9 to TRBJ2-3; the D is unclear. Germline assignment: CDR1 SEHNR and CDR2 FQNEAQ (reference sequence). The CDR3 is 11 residues long. The ends were cut back, 8 bases at V and 4 bases at J, with 7 bases in the middle. The CDR3 DNA sequence: TGTGCCAGCCGCCAGGCAGATACGCAGTATTTT. Amino acids: CASRQADTQYF.

The V call is TRBV2, the J call TRBJ2-5; tentatively, D is TRBD2 (5 bases). The CDR3 spans 12 residues. V lost 10 bases to trimming and J lost 0 bases, with 9 bases between them. Per germline, CDR1 SNHLY and CDR2 FYNNEI. The CDR3 DNA reads as TGTGCCAACGGGGTCCACCAAGAGACCCAGTACTTC. It codes for CANGVHQETQYF.

This sequence joins TRBV11-2 and TRBJ2-2, with D possibly TRBD1 on 6 matching bases. Germline CDR1 and CDR2: SGHAT and FQNNGV. Trimming removed 3 bases at V and 2 bases at J, with 10 bases between. The CDR3 loop spans 15 amino acids. In DNA, the CDR3 is TGTGCCAGCAGCTTCATGGGGACAAACACCGGGGAGCTGTTTTTT. Encoded protein: CASSFMGTNTGELFF. The whole variable domain, filled in from reference TRBV11-2 and TRBJ2-2, reads EAGVAQSPRYKIIEKRQSVAFWCNPISGHATLYWYQQILGQGPKLLIQFQNNGVVDDSQLPKDRFSAERLKGVDSTLKIQPAKLEDSAVYLCASSFMGTNTGELFFGEGSRLTVL.

This sequence joins TRBV2 and TRBJ2-1; D is unclear. The CDR3 length is 13 residues. The ends were cut back, 6 bases at V and 8 bases at J, with 14 bases in the middle. Germline V CDR1 and CDR2: SNHLY, FYNNEI. In DNA form, the CDR3 reads TGTGCCAGCAGGCCCTTCGGTGGGCATGAGCAGTTCTTC. This translates into CASRPFGGHEQFF.

The chain couples TRBV2 to TRBJ1-1, with 7 bases that match TRBD1. V was pared by 4 bases and J by 0 bases, with 8 bases of the junction left unmatched. The CDR3 contains 16 residues. The V gene's germline CDR1 is SNHLY and CDR2 FYNNEI. CDR3: CASSGRPGQMNTEAFF. As DNA, the CDR3 is TGTGCCAGCAGTGGCCGCCCGGGACAGATGAACACTGAAGCTTTCTTT. Complete variable domain (other parts from reference TRBV2 and TRBJ1-1): EPEVTQTPSHQVTQMGQEVILRCVPISNHLYFYWYRQILGQKVEFLVSFYNNEISEKSEIFDDQFSVERPDGSNFTLKIRSTKLEDSAMYFCASSGRPGQMNTEAFFGQGTRLTVV.

The chain carries TRBV11-2 and TRBJ1-4, with 9 bases that match TRBD1. Germline loops: CDR1 SGHAT, CDR2 FQNNGV. Germline trimming cut 4 bases from V and 5 bases from J; bases unmatched to any gene: 5. The CDR3 has 15 residues. The CDR3 protein is CASSSFTGGNEKLFF. CDR3 nucleotide sequence: TGTGCCAGCAGCTCCTTTACAGGGGGCAATGAAAAACTGTTTTTT. The variable domain in full, completed from reference TRBV11-2 and TRBJ1-4, reads EAGVAQSPRYKIIEKRQSVAFWCNPISGHATLYWYQQILGQGPKLLIQFQNNGVVDDSQLPKDRFSAERLKGVDSTLKIQPAKLEDSAVYLCASSSFTGGNEKLFFGSGTQLSVL.

The chain has TRBV5-1 and TRBJ1-2, with D possibly TRBD1 on 5 matching bases. The germline CDR1 and CDR2 sequences are SGHRS and YFSETQ. V was trimmed by 4 bases and J by 2 bases, leaving 12 bases between them. There are 14 residues in the CDR3. The CDR3 DNA reads as TGCGCCAGCAGCCGGGGGACTACCAACTATGGCTACACCTTC. Translation: CASSRGTTNYGYTF. Full variable domain (missing parts from reference TRBV5-1 and TRBJ1-2): KAGVTQTPRYLIKTRGQQVTLSCSPISGHRSVSWYQQTPGQGLQFLFEYFSETQRNKGNFPGRFSGRQFSNSRSEMNVSTLELGDSALYLCASSRGTTNYGYTFGSGTRLTVV.

The chain uses TRBV6-5 and TRBJ2-1, with D perhaps TRBD2 (7 bases). The germline V gene encodes CDR1 MNHEY and CDR2 SVGAGI. The germline V and J ends were trimmed by 5 bases and 5 bases, with 16 bases remaining between them. There are 15 residues in the CDR3. CDR3 DNA: TGTGCCAGCAGTAGGGGGGGGAATGGGGACAATGAGCAGTTCTTC. It yields the protein CASSRGGNGDNEQFF.

V gene TRBV10-1 combines with J gene TRBJ2-5; D might be TRBD1 (5 bases). This CDR3 is built from 13 residues. The germline CDR1 and CDR2 sequences are WNHNN and SYGVQD (reference sequence). Trimming removed 6 bases at V and 5 bases at J, with 13 bases between. The CDR3 coding sequence is TGCGCCAGCAGCCCAGGGTCGAGGGAGACCCAGTACTTC. Translated, it gives CASSPGSRETQYF.

This chain uses TRBV11-2 with TRBJ2-1, with D perhaps matching TRBD1 (5 bases). The germline V and J ends were trimmed by 1 base and 5 bases, with 12 bases remaining between them. Germline assignment: CDR1 SGHAT and CDR2 FQNNGV. The CDR3 runs to 15 residues. This CDR3 reads CASSLVQGRNNEQFF. Written as DNA, the CDR3 is TGTGCCAGCAGCTTAGTGCAGGGAAGGAACAATGAGCAGTTCTTC.

The chain carries TRBV19 and TRBJ1-5; weak D call: TRBD1 (6 bases). The CDR3 contains 16 residues. Trimming shortened V by 4 bases and J by 5 bases, and 18 bases separated the two germline ends. The germline V gene encodes CDR1 LNHDA and CDR2 SQIVND (reference sequence). The CDR3 here is CASSTRDTRVDQPQHF. CDR3 bases: TGTGCCAGTAGTACCCGGGACACTAGAGTGGATCAGCCCCAGCATTTT. The entire variable domain, with the rest obtained from reference TRBV19 and TRBJ1-5, is as follows: DGGITQSPKYLFRKEGQNVTLSCEQNLNHDAMYWYRQDPGQGLRLIYYSQIVNDFQKGDIAEGYSVSREKKESFPLTVTSAQKNPTAFYLCASSTRDTRVDQPQHFGDGTRLSIL.

This sequence joins TRBV5-4 and TRBJ2-1; no firm D call. Germline values: CDR1 SGHNT, CDR2 YYREEE (reference sequence). V was trimmed by 4 bases and J by 6 bases, leaving 11 bases between them. This CDR3 contains 13 residues. The CDR3 nucleotides read TGTGCCAGCAGCCTAGACCCTGGCAATGAGCAGTTCTTC. Its protein is CASSLDPGNEQFF.

The CDR3 region has the DNA TGTGCCAGCAGCTTGAGGGACTACCAATTCTCCTACAATGAGCAGTTCTTC. As protein: CASSLRDYQFSYNEQFF. The gene calls are TRBV7-9 and TRBJ2-1, with 7 bases aligning to TRBD2. Germline V gene data show CDR1 as SEHNR and CDR2 as FQNEAQ (reference sequence). V was clipped by 3 bases and J by 0 bases; unmatched bases: 8. This CDR3 has 17 amino acids.

V gene TRBV5-1 combines with J gene TRBJ1-6; tentative D call: TRBD1 (6 bases). V lost 4 bases to trimming and J lost 4 bases, with 15 bases between them. Germline loops: CDR1 SGHRS, CDR2 YFSETQ. The CDR3 consists of 16 residues. CDR3 residues: CASSGGQLAYNSPLHF. CDR3 nucleotides: TGCGCCAGCAGCGGAGGACAGTTAGCGTATAATTCACCCCTCCACTTT.

V gene TRBV29-1 combines with J gene TRBJ2-7; tentatively, D is TRBD1 (7 bases). The ends were cut back, 1 base at V and 2 bases at J, with 15 bases in the middle. Per the germline V gene, CDR1 is SQVTM and CDR2 is ANQGSEA. The CDR3 is 15 residues long. Here the CDR3 reads CSVEGQGGKAYEQYF. CDR3 nucleotide sequence: TGCAGCGTTGAAGGGCAGGGGGGAAAAGCCTACGAGCAGTACTTC.

The chain couples TRBV6-6 to TRBJ1-1; D is possibly TRBD1 (5 bases). In germline, CDR1 is MNHNY, CDR2 SVGAGI (reference sequence). The CDR3 has 14 amino acids. V gave up 5 bases and J gave up 3 bases, with 13 bases separating them. The CDR3 is CASSPRGGDTEAFF. In DNA, the CDR3 is TGTGCCAGCAGTCCCCGGGGAGGGGACACTGAAGCTTTCTTT.

The chain carries TRBV4-3 and TRBJ2-5, with D possibly TRBD2 on 7 matching bases. The germline CDR1 and CDR2 sequences are LGHNA and YSLEER. The CDR3 spans 15 residues. V lost 0 bases, J lost 4 bases, and 12 bases lay in between. CDR3 sequence reads: CASSQDRGGSETQYF. CDR3 sequence (DNA): TGCGCCAGCAGCCAAGATAGGGGGGGGTCAGAGACCCAGTACTTC.